The sample holds a few counts of the clone carrying this TCR beta chain. The antigen is unknown. The sample originates from a study of blood T cells in healthy people across ages. Whole-study findings and limits: A roughly linear age-dependent decrease characterized TCR beta diversity per million T cells.

A second about 6 to 12 cycle PCR used barcoded and J-beta primers. Each CDR3 protein is one row after TCRdb ran MiXCR on the 5' RACE reads. The repertoire holds some 1,000,000 distinct CDR3 sequences, with 25% as singletons. Per the germline V gene, CDR1 is SNHLY and CDR2 is FYNNEI. This CDR3 is built from 14 residues. Deletions cut 3 bases from V and 6 bases from J, with 12 bases between. A further study also used this sample, focusing on T cells of mothers and their children. This second study notes: Donation involved a few healthy Caucasian mothers and the six children that they had. It was related mother-child pairs that showed slightly higher overlap than unrelated pairs, without reaching significance.

The chain uses TRBV2 and TRBJ2-4, with D unclear. The TCR was taken from a girl aged 2-15 years in good health. Sequencing was performed on blood. The CDR3 DNA is TGTGCCAGCAGTGATGGTCACAGATTAAACATTCAGTACTTC. It encodes CASSDGHRLNIQYF.